This TCR beta chain was sequenced during a study of CD8+CD57+ T cells in acquired aplastic anemia. General observations from the study: There were roughly 30 CD8+ CDR3 sequences that occurred in both patients and controls. Patients showed no significant difference from controls in CD8+ Simpson's diversity.

Those patients picked for sequencing had displayed CD8+CD57+ cell expansion on flow cytometry. All patients were therapy-naive when blood was sampled. This CDR3 is built from 20 residues. Germline-derived CDR1 and CDR2 are LNHDA and SQIVND (reference sequence). V trimming: 6 bases; J trimming: 10 bases; junction bases outside the gene matches: 25. CDR3 and TCR beta VDJ profiling relied on a genomic DNA template. One entry per CDR3 protein results from TCRdb running MiXCR on the reads. This sample carries roughly 200,000 distinct CDR3 sequences, approximately 60% of them seen once, and the ten largest clones take roughly 64%. Remarks on this clonotype: Its specificity is unknown.

Material for sequencing was sorted CD4+, CD8+, or CD8+CD57+ T cells (not recorded which) from PBMCs. The rearrangement joins TRBV19 to TRBJ2-1, with 12 nucleotides matching TRBD1. This TCR came from a human donor with aplastic anemia. The CDR3 spells CASSPTGTGGGRVGGREQFF. The DNA for the CDR3 is TGTGCCAGTAGCCCAACCGGGACAGGGGGCGGACGGGTTGGGGGGCGGGAGCAGTTCTTC.